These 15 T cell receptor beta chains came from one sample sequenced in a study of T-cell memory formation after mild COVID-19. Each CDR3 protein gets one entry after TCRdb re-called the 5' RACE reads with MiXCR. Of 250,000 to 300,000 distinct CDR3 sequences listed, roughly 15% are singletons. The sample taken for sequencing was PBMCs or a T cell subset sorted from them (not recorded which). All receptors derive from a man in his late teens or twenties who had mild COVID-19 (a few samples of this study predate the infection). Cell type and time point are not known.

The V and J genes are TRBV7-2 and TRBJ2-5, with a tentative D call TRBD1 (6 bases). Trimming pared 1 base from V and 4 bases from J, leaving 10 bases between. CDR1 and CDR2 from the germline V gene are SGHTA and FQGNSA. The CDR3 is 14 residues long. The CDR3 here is CASSLGGRGETQYF. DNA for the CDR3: TGTGCCAGCAGCTTAGGGGGCAGGGGAGAGACCCAGTACTTC. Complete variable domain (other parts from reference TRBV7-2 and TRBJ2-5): GAGVSQSPSNKVTEKGKDVELRCDPISGHTALYWYRQSLGQGLEFLIYFQGNSAPDKSGLPSDRFSAERTGGSVSTLTIQRTQQEDSAVYLCASSLGGRGETQYFGPGTRLLVL.

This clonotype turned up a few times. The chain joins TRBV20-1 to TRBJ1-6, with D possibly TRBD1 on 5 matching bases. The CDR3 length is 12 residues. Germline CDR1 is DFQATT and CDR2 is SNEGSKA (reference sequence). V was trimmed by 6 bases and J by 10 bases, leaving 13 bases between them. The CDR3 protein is CSAASGDSPLHF. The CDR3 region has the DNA TGCAGTGCGGCTTCGGGGGACTCACCCCTCCACTTT.

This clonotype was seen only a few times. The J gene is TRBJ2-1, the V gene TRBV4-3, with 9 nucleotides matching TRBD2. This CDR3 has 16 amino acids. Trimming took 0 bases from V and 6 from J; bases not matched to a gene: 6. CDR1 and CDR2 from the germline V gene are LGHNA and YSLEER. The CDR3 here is CASSQDQRGVFNEQFF. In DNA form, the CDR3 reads TGCGCCAGCAGCCAAGATCAGCGGGGGGTCTTCAATGAGCAGTTCTTC.

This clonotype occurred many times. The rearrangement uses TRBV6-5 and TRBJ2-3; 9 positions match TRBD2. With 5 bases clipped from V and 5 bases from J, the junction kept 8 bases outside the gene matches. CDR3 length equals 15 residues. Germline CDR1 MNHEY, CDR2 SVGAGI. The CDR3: CASSVVAGEGDTQYF. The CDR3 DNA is TGTGCCAGCAGTGTGGTAGCGGGGGAGGGAGATACGCAGTATTTT.

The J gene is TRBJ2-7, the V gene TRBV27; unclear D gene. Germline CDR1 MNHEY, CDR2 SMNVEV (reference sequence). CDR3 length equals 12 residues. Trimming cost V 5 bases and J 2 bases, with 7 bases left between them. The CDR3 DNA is TGTGCCAGCAGTCCCCTGCCCTACGAGCAGTACTTC. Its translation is CASSPLPYEQYF.

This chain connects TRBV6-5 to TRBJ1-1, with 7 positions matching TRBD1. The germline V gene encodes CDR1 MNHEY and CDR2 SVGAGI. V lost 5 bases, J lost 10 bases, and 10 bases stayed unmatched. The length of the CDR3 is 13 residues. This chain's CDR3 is CASSTGQSRRAFF. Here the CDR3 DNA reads TGTGCCAGCAGTACGGGACAGTCACGGCGAGCTTTCTTT.

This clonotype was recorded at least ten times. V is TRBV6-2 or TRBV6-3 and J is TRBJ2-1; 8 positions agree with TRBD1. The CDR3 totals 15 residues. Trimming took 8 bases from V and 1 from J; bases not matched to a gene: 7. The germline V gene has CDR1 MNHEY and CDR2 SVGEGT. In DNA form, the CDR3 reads TGTGCCAGCCGTTCTGGGGACAGGTCCTACAATGAGCAGTTCTTC. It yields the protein CASRSGDRSYNEQFF.

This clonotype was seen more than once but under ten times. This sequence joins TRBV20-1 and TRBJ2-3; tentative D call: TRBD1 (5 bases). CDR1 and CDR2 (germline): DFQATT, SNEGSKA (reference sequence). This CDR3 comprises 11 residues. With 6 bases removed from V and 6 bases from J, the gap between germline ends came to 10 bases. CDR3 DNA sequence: TGCAGTGCCACTACAGGCGATACGCAGTATTTT. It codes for CSATTGDTQYF.

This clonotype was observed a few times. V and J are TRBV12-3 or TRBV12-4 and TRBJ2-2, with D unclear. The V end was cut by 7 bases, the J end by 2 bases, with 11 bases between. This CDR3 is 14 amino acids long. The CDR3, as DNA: TGTGCCAGCACCCCCGGGCCAAACACCGGGGAGCTGTTTTTT. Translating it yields CASTPGPNTGELFF.

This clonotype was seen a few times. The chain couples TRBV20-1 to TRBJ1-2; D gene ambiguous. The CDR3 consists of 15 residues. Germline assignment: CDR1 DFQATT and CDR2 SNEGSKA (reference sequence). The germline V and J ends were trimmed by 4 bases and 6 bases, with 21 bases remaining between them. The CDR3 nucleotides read TGCAGTGCTATCGGTGGGGAGCGGAAGAGGGATGGCTACACCTTC. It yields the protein CSAIGGERKRDGYTF.

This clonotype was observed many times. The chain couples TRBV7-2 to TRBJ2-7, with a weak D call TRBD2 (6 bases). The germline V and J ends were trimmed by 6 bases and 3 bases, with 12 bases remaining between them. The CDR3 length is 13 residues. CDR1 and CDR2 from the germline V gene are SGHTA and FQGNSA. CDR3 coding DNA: TGTGCCAGCAGTAGAATGCGGGACTACGAGCAGTACGTC. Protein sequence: CASSRMRDYEQYV.

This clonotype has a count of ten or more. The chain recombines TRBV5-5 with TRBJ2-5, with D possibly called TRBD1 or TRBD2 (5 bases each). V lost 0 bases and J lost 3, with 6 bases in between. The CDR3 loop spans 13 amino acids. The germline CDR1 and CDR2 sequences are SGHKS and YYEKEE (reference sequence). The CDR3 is CASSLGGKETQYF. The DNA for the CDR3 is TGTGCCAGCAGCTTGGGGGGGAAAGAGACCCAGTACTTC.

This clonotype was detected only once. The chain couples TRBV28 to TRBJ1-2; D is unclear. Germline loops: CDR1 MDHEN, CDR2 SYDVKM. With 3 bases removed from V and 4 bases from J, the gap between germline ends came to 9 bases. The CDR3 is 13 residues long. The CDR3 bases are TGTGCCAGCAGTTTCGGGGAGGGCTATGGCTACACCTTC. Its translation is CASSFGEGYGYTF.

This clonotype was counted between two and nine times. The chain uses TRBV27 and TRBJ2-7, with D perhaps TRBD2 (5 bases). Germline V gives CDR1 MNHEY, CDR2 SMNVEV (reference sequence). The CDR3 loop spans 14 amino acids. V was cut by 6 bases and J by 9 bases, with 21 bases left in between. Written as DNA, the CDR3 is TGTGCCAGCAGGAAGAGACAAGGACTCTATGTGCAGTACGTC. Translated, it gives CASRKRQGLYVQYV.

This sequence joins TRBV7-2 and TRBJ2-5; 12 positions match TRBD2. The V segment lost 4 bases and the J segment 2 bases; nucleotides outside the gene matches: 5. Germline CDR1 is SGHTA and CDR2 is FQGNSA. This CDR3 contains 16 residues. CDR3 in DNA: TGTGCCAGCAGCTCCCTAGCGGGGGGGTTACAAGAGACCCAGTACTTC. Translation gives CASSSLAGGLQETQYF. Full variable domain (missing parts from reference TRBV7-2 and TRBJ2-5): GAGVSQSPSNKVTEKGKDVELRCDPISGHTALYWYRQSLGQGLEFLIYFQGNSAPDKSGLPSDRFSAERTGGSVSTLTIQRTQQEDSAVYLCASSSLAGGLQETQYFGPGTRLLVL.